Listed below are T cell receptor beta chains from one sample, sequenced in a study of cytotoxic CD8 clonotypes in ibrutinib-treated CLL. The protocol was immunoSEQ multiplex PCR, while the TCRdb copy is restricted to in-frame clones and leaves out a portion. The repertoire holds approximately 46,000 clones, with 55% to 75% as singletons. The specimen comprised PBMCs, sampled after 12 months of ibrutinib treatment. These receptors came from a human donor with chronic lymphocytic leukemia. Both conserved end residues are trimmed from each CDR3. The D gene is left open where the match is weak.

TRBV10-3,.,TRBJ1-1,11,AISGRGGTEAF
TRBV19,.,TRBJ1-4,14,ASSIYASTNGEKLF
TRBV15,.,TRBJ2-6,13,ATSRAGSGANVLT
TRBV30,TRBD1,TRBJ2-1,13,AWSGDRSSYNEQF
TRBV6-1,.,TRBJ1-2,10,ASSDPGYGYT
TRBV28,.,TRBJ2-1,12,ASSFFGRDNEQF
TRBV5-1,TRBD1,TRBJ2-7,13,ASSLGDRISYEQY
TRBV5-1,TRBD1,TRBJ2-7,14,ASSWDRDRGSYEQY
TRBV10-3,.,TRBJ2-3,13,AISAGGSHTDTQY
TRBV6-5,TRBD1,TRBJ2-7,11,ASSRQGTYEQY
TRBV18,.,TRBJ2-7,10,ASMGLLYEQY
TRBV19,.,TRBJ2-7,15,ASSRPPKGGDSYEQY
TRBV5-4,TRBD2,TRBJ2-7,13,ASSLLPTSRYEQY
TRBV7-2,TRBD2,TRBJ2-7,13,ASSLRASGAYEQY
TRBV7-9,.,TRBJ2-1,12,ASSSRLGYNEQF
TRBV5-1,TRBD1,TRBJ1-1,13,ASTLTGALNTEAF
TRBV7-3,TRBD1,TRBJ1-1,14,ASSLTGRQGNTEAF
TRBV7-2,.,TRBJ2-7,11,ASSLVWSYEQY
TRBV19,TRBD1,TRBJ1-2,11,ASSSNRGSGYT
TRBV21-1,.,TRBJ2-3,14,ASSKPTYRSSDTQY
TRBV10-2,TRBD2,TRBJ2-1,13,ASSEASGRRNEQF
TRBV5-4,.,TRBJ1-2,14,ASSLDMGGKIYGYT
TRBV19,.,TRBJ1-3,12,ASSSGVSGNTIY
TRBV7-2,TRBD1,TRBJ2-3,16,ASSRTPRDRASTDTQY
TRBV4-1,.,TRBJ1-4,13,ASSQWVGSNEKLF